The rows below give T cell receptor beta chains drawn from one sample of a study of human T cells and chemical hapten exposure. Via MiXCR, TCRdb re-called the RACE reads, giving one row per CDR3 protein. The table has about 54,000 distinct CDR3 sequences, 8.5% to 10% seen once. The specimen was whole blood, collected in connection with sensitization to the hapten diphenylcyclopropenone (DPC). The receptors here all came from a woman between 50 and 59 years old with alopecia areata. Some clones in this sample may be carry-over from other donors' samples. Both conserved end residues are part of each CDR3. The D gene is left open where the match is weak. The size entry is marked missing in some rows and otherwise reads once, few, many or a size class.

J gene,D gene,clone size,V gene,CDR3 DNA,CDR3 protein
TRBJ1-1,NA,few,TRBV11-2,TGTGCCAGCAGCCCACGGGGAAGGGGTGGGACGAACACTGAAGCTTTCTTT,CASSPRGRGGTNTEAFF
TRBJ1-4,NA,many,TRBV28,TGTGCCAGCAGGACAGGAGAGGCAACTAATGAAAAACTGTTTTTT,CASRTGEATNEKLFF
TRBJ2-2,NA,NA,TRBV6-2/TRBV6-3,TGTGCCAGCAGGGCCCGCGGGGCCAACACCGGGGAGCTGTTTTTT,CASRARGANTGELFF
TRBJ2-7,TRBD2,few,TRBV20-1,TGCAGTGCTAGCACAGCGGGAGTTGGCGAGCAGTACTTC,CSASTAGVGEQYF
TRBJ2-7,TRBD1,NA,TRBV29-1,TGCAGCACCTCCGGGACAGGTGTCTACGAGCAGTACTTC,CSTSGTGVYEQYF
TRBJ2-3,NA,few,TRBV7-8,TGTGCCAGCAGCTCTAGCGAGAGGGCCCGTACAGATACGCAGTATTTT,CASSSSERARTDTQYF
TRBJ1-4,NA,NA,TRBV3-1,TGTGCCAGCAGCCCCCACGGTAACGAAAAACTGTTTTTT,CASSPHGNEKLFF
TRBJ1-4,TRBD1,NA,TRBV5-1,TGCGCCAGCAGCTTGTCCGGGACAGGGAATGAAAAACTGTTTTTT,CASSLSGTGNEKLFF
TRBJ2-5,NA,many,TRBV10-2,TGCGCCAGCAGAGAGACAGTACAAGAGACCCAGTACTTC,CASRETVQETQYF
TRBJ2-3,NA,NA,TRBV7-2,TGTGCCAGCAGCTTAGTAAGGAAGGATACGCAGTATTTT,CASSLVRKDTQYF
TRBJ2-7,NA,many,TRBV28,TGTGCCAGCAGTTCTAGCGTCGAGCAGTACTTC,CASSSSVEQYF
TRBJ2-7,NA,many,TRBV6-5,TGTGCCAGCAGTTCCAGTGGAATCTACGAGCAGTACTTC,CASSSSGIYEQYF
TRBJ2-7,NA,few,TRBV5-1,TGCGCCAGCAGCTTGGGAGGGGTCTACGAGCAGTACTTC,CASSLGGVYEQYF
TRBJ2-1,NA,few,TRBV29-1,TGCAGCGTTTCCGGGGAAGGATCCTACAATGAGCAGTTCTTC,CSVSGEGSYNEQFF
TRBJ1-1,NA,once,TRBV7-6,TGTGCCAGCAGCTTAGCAGGGTCCCACACTGAAGCTTTCTTT,CASSLAGSHTEAFF
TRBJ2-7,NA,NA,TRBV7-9,TGTGCCAGCAGCCCTGGATCCTACGAGCAGTACTTC,CASSPGSYEQYF
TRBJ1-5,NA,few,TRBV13,TGTGCCAGCAGCTTCGGGGGGTCCCCTTATCAGCCCCAGCATTTT,CASSFGGSPYQPQHF
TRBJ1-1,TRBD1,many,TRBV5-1,TGCGCCAGCAGCTTGGACCCGACAGGGGTTGAAGCTTTCTTT,CASSLDPTGVEAFF
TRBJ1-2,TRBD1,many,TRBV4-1,TGCGCCAGCAGCCAAGATGAACAGGGGGCATACTATGGCTACACCTTC,CASSQDEQGAYYGYTF
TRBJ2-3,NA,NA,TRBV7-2,TGTGCCAGCAGCTTATCCAGCGGCACAGATACGCAGTATTTT,CASSLSSGTDTQYF
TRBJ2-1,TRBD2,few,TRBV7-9,TGTGCCAGCAGCTTATCCGCGGGAGGGCTGAATGAGCAGTTCTTC,CASSLSAGGLNEQFF
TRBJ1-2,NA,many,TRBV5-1,TGCGCCAGCAACCCCGGTTGGGGCGCCCCTGGCTACACCTTC,CASNPGWGAPGYTF
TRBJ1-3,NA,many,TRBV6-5,TGTGCCAGCAGAGAGCGAGGGGACGCTGGAAACACCATATATTTT,CASRERGDAGNTIYF
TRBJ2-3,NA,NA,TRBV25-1,TGTGCCAGCAGTGATCGGGGTCATAGCACAGATACGCAGTATTTT,CASSDRGHSTDTQYF
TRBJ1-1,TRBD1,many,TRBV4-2,TGTGCCAGCAGCCAAGACCCAGGGGGTTGGACTGAAGCTTTCTTT,CASSQDPGGWTEAFF